This T cell receptor beta chain was recovered during a study of lymphopenia after photon versus proton radiotherapy. Germline-derived CDR1 and CDR2 are KGHSH and LQKENI. Trimming shortened V by 4 bases and J by 1 base, and 4 bases separated the two germline ends. The CDR3 totals 12 residues. Profiling relied on immunoSEQ multiplex PCR, and the TCRdb table lists in-frame clones only, not all of them. Of approximately 66,000 clones listed, around 86% are singletons. The study's findings and limits: Proton therapy kept repertoires fairly stable, unlike photons, which gained effector/memory cells. Only patients who died were analyzed for survival; proton advantage is unproven. Larger post-nadir TCR diversity loss correlated inversely with survival in deceased patients. After lymphocyte nadir, photon-treated repertoires showed oligoclonal expansion, especially CD8+ Temra.

Points on this clone: What it binds is not known.

The input for sequencing was peripheral blood, taken from a patient treated with photon-based radiotherapy. This receptor was obtained from a man in his forties with gastric cancer. The chain couples TRBV18 to TRBJ2-5; D unresolved. The CDR3 nucleotides read TGTGCCAGCTCACGACCCCAAGAGACCCAGTACTTC. It codes for CASSRPQETQYF.